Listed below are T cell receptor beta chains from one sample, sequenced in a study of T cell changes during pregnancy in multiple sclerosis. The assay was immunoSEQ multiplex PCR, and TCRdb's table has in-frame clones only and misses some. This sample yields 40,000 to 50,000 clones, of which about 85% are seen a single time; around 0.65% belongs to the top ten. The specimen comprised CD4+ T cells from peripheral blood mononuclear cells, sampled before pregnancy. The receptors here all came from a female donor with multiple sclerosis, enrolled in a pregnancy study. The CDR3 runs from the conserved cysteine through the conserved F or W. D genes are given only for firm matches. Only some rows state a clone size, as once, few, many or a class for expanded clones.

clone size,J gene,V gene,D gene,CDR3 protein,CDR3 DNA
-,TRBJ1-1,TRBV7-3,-,CASSLETRTEAFF,TGTGCCAGCAGCTTAGAGACACGAACTGAAGCTTTCTTT
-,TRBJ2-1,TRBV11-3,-,CASSAGLLYNEQFF,TGTGCCAGCAGCGCGGGACTGTTATACAATGAGCAGTTCTTC
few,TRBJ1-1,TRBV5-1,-,CASSFYSSNTEAFF,TGCGCCAGCAGCTTCTACAGCTCGAACACTGAAGCTTTCTTT
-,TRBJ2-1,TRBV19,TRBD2,CASSIGLAGGYSYNEQFF,TGTGCCAGTAGTATCGGACTAGCGGGAGGATACTCCTACAATGAGCAGTTCTTC
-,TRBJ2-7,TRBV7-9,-,CASSLGGLGQGGYEQYF,TGTGCCAGCAGCTTAGGAGGATTGGGGCAGGGGGGTTACGAGCAGTACTTC
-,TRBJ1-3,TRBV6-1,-,CASSRGNGNTIYF,TGTGCCAGCAGTCGGGGAAATGGAAACACCATATATTTT
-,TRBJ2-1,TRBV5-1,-,CASSLGSRTGGFF,TGCGCCAGCAGCTTGGGGTCGAGGACCGGGGGGTTCTTC
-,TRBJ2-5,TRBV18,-,CASSLSEITGGLKETQYF,TGTGCCAGCTCACTGTCCGAAATCACTGGCGGCCTGAAAGAGACCCAGTACTTC
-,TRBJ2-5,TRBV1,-,CTGSQEGGVSQETQYF,TGCACCGGCAGCCAAGAAGGCGGAGTCAGCCAAGAGACCCAGTACTTC
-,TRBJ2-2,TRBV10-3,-,CAISEQVPANTGELFF,TGTGCCATCAGTGAACAGGTCCCCGCGAACACCGGGGAGCTGTTTTTT
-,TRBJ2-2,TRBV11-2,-,CASSLALLGAGELFF,TGTGCCAGCAGCTTAGCCTTACTTGGAGCCGGGGAGCTGTTTTTT
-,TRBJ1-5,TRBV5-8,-,CASSHGAGNQPQHF,TGTGCCAGCAGCCATGGGGCTGGAAATCAGCCCCAGCATTTT
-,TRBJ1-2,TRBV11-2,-,CASSLRFNYGYTF,TGTGCCAGCAGCTTACGGTTTAACTATGGCTACACCTTC
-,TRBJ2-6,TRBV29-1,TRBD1,CSVAAHKTPGQGDFGANVLTF,TGCAGCGTTGCAGCGCACAAGACTCCGGGACAGGGGGACTTTGGGGCCAACGTCCTGACTTTC
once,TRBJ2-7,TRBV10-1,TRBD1,CASSERRTGGGGQYF,TGCGCCAGCAGTGAGCGACGGACAGGGGGCGGCGGGCAGTACTTC
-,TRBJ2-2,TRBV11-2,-,CASSLDRVPGELFF,TGTGCCAGCAGCTTAGACAGGGTTCCCGGGGAGCTGTTTTTT
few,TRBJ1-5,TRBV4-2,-,CASSQDIGGTQPQHF,TGTGCCAGCAGCCAAGATATTGGGGGCACTCAGCCCCAGCATTTT
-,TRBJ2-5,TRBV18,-,CASSSTREETQYF,TGTGCCAGCTCCTCGACTAGGGAAGAGACCCAGTACTTC
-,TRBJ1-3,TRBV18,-,CASSPQATGSGNTIYF,TGTGCCAGCTCACCACAGGCCACAGGGAGTGGAAACACCATATATTTT
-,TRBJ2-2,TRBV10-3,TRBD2,CAIGISGDNTGELFF,TGTGCCATCGGAATTAGCGGGGATAACACCGGGGAGCTGTTTTTT
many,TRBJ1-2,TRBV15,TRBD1,CATSDRQGIRGYTF,TGTGCCACCAGCGATCGACAGGGGATCAGGGGCTACACCTTC
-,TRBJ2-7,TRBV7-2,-,CASSFLPLGLPSYEQYF,TGTGCCAGCAGCTTCTTACCGTTGGGGCTTCCTTCCTACGAGCAGTACTTC
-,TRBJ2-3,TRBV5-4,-,CASSSTRQGTDTQYF,TGTGCCAGCAGCTCCACGCGACAGGGCACAGATACGCAGTATTTT
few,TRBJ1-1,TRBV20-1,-,CSAPQGTEAFF,TGCAGTGCTCCGCAGGGTACTGAAGCTTTCTTT
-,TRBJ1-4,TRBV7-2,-,CASSFAQEEKLFF,TGTGCCAGCAGCTTTGCCCAAGAGGAAAAACTGTTTTTT
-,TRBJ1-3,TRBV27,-,CASSLRATSSGNTIYF,TGTGCCAGCAGTTTGCGGGCGACTTCCTCTGGAAACACCATATATTTT
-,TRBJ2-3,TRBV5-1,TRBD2,CASSLLALPDTQYF,TGCGCCAGCAGCTTACTAGCGCTTCCAGATACGCAGTATTTT
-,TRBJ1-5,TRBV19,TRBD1,CASSIGQGTQPQHF,TGTGCCAGTAGTATCGGACAGGGGACACAGCCCCAGCATTTT
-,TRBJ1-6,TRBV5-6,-,CASSLRNGLSSYNSPLHF,TGTGCCAGCAGCTTGCGTAACGGTTTAAGCTCCTATAATTCACCCCTCCACTTT
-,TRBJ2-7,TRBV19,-,CASTWRGQEGKQYF,TGTGCCAGTACTTGGAGGGGGCAGGAGGGTAAGCAGTACTTC
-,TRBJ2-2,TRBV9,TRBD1,CASSDPSTGVGELFF,TGTGCCAGCAGCGACCCTTCGACAGGGGTCGGGGAGCTGTTTTTT
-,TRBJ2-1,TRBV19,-,CASSIGGNNEQFF,TGTGCCAGTAGTATTGGCGGGAACAATGAGCAGTTCTTC
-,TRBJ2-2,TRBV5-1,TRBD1,CASSLGQGTGELFF,TGCGCCAGCAGCTTGGGACAGGGCACCGGGGAGCTGTTTTTT
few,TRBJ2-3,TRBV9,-,CASSVEAGRGSF,TGTGCCAGCAGCGTAGAGGCGGGGAGAGGTTCTTTT
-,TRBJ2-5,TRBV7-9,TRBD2,CASSATSGSIEETQYF,TGTGCCAGCAGCGCAACTAGCGGATCAATCGAAGAGACCCAGTACTTC
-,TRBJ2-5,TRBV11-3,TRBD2,CASSFASGDGETQYF,TGTGCCAGCAGCTTTGCTAGCGGGGATGGTGAGACCCAGTACTTC
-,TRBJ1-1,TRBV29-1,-,CSVLNQGWNTEAFF,TGCAGCGTCCTAAACCAGGGATGGAACACTGAAGCTTTCTTT
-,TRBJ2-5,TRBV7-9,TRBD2,CASSLVLAGAGRVETQYF,TGTGCCAGCAGCTTAGTGCTAGCGGGGGCCGGGAGAGTGGAGACCCAGTACTTC
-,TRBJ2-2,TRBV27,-,CASSLYASINTGELFF,TGTGCCAGCAGTTTATACGCTAGTATTAACACCGGGGAGCTGTTTTTT
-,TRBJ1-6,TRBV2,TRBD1,CASRPLGTDDNSPLHF,TGTGCCAGCAGGCCATTAGGGACAGATGATAATTCACCCCTCCACTTT
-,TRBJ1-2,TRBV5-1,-,CASSPTGVANYGYTF,TGCGCCAGCAGCCCCACAGGAGTGGCTAACTATGGCTACACCTTC
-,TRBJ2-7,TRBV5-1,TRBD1,CASSPQGAYEQYF,TGCGCCAGCAGCCCACAGGGGGCGTACGAGCAGTACTTC
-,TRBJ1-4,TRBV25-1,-,CASSGSRKLFF,TGTGCCAGCAGTGGTTCTAGAAAACTGTTTTTT
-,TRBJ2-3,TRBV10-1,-,CASSGGAVTDTQYF,TGCGCCAGCAGCGGCGGGGCAGTCACAGATACGCAGTATTTT
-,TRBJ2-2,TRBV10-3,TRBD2,CAIRAGTSGRTGELFF,TGTGCCATCAGGGCCGGGACTAGCGGTCGAACCGGGGAGCTGTTTTTT
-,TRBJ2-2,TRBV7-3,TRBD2,CASSPRGGGTNTGELFF,TGTGCCAGCAGCCCGAGGGGCGGGGGGACGAACACCGGGGAGCTGTTTTTT
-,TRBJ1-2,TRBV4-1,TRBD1,CASSFKFGTGSDYGYTF,TGCGCCAGCAGCTTCAAATTCGGGACAGGGTCGGACTATGGCTACACCTTC
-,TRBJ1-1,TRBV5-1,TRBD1,CASSWATGGNTEAFF,TGCGCCAGCAGCTGGGCGACAGGGGGGAACACTGAAGCTTTCTTT
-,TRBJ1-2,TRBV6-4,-,CASSVSGGDGYTF,TGTGCCAGCAGTGTCTCGGGGGGGGACGGCTACACCTTC